The rows below give T cell receptor beta chains drawn from one sample of a study of chemoradiotherapy in HPV16-positive cancers. Measured with immunoSEQ multiplex PCR; TCRdb has only the in-frame clones, and not every one. The table has about 10,000 clones, about four fifths seen once; the top ten hold about 13%. The sample here was tumor tissue, taken from a patient who underwent chemoradiotherapy. Every receptor here comes from a human donor with HPV-associated anogenital cancer. The conserved cysteine and the conserved F or W are not part of the CDR3 here. For some rows the clone size is stated as once, few or many, or as a class when expanded; others skip it.

TRBJ1-6,TRBV19,-,ASSSSQSYNSPLH
TRBJ1-2,TRBV5-6,-,ASSLQGGSLYGYT
TRBJ2-7,TRBV28,-,ASSTDYEQY
TRBJ2-5,TRBV28,-,ASSLTRTGAREQY
TRBJ1-1,TRBV19,-,ASSVGTVQAF
TRBJ2-7,TRBV30,-,AWSAGGTSYEQY
TRBJ2-7,TRBV13,-,ASSSEDRAYEQY
TRBJ2-2,TRBV19,-,ASSPGSTGELF
TRBJ1-1,TRBV28,-,ASSPAPPRWGEAF
TRBJ1-1,TRBV5-1,few,ASSYGHTNTEAF
TRBJ1-1,TRBV18,-,ASSDANTEAF
TRBJ1-1,TRBV10-1,-,ASSERQNTEAF
TRBJ2-1,TRBV11-2,-,ASTSPGLYNEQF
TRBJ2-6,TRBV5-1,-,ASSRADSGANVLT
TRBJ2-2,TRBV25-1,-,ASSENVRAGELF
TRBJ1-5,TRBV5-4,-,ASMRAPLLQH
TRBJ1-3,TRBV14,-,ASSQVKGSGNTIY
TRBJ1-2,TRBV19,-,ASSIDLVIRDTFYGYT
TRBJ1-6,TRBV5-4,once,ASSSGGDPLH
TRBJ1-4,TRBV7-3,-,ASSSRDRGSNEKLF
TRBJ2-2,TRBV19,-,ASSISGVTGELF
TRBJ2-7,TRBV18,-,ASSPLRGGDEQY
TRBJ2-7,TRBV5-4,-,ASSSGQGGPYEQY
TRBJ2-2,TRBV2,-,ASSEYSGGAPGTGELF
TRBJ2-2,TRBV5-5,-,ASSPHKGQGTGELF
TRBJ1-2,TRBV7-6,-,ASSPTGELGGYT
TRBJ1-2,TRBV11-2,-,ASSLDPAGGYGYT
TRBJ1-3,TRBV5-1,-,ASSLGWGNSGNTIY
TRBJ2-7,TRBV7-8,-,ASSQDGAGSTYEQY
TRBJ2-5,TRBV5-1,once,ASSLTGTWETQY
TRBJ1-5,TRBV29-1,-,SVGQENQPQH
TRBJ1-2,TRBV7-9,-,ASSLAGYGYT
TRBJ2-5,TRBV10-3,few,AISEGVYRGETQY
TRBJ1-1,TRBV5-1,-,ASSLGDILNTEAF
TRBJ1-1,TRBV5-1,-,ASSSSGGNTEAF
TRBJ1-6,TRBV25-1,-,ASSELDRDYSPLH
TRBJ2-2,TRBV4-2,-,ASSQEGRLNTGELF
TRBJ2-1,TRBV19,-,ASSMDRATFNEQF
TRBJ1-5,TRBV19,-,ASTISGVGGPQH
TRBJ1-1,TRBV25-1,-,ASSEIGLNTEAF
TRBJ1-4,TRBV5-6,-,ASREGALSEKLF
TRBJ1-1,TRBV7-3,-,ASSREVNTEAF
TRBJ2-3,TRBV5-1,-,ASRRQGNTDTQY
TRBJ2-1,TRBV6-4,-,ASSGSGGDSNEQF
TRBJ2-1,TRBV9,few,ASSGRSFMGAEQF
TRBJ1-2,TRBV5-6,-,ASSLALRYGYT
TRBJ1-3,TRBV30,-,AWSRILTGETGNTIY
TRBJ1-2,TRBV6-6,-,ASRPGPNYGYT
TRBJ2-1,TRBV11-1,-,ASSLGGVGDEQF